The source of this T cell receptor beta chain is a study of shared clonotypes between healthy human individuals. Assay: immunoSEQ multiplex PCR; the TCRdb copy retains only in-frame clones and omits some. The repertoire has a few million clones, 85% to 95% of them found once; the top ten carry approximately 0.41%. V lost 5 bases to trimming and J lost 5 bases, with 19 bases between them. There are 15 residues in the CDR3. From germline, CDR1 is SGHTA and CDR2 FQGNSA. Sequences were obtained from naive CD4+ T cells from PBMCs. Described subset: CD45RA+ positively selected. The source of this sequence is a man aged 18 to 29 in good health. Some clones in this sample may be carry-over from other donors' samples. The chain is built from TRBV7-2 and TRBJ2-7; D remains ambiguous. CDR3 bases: TGTGCCAGCAGCCGAGGCGACACCCTCGCCAACGAGCAGTACTTC. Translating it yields CASSRGDTLANEQYF.